These 23 T cell receptor beta chains were all obtained from the same sample, sequenced in a study of identical twins. TCRdb used MiXCR to reprocess the 5' RACE reads, holding one entry per CDR3 protein. The table includes around 570,000 distinct CDR3 sequences, just under 10% detected once. The data also belong to a second study, concerning yellow fever vaccine responses in identical twins.

The specimen was PBMCs. These receptors were obtained from a woman aged 18-29 years in good health.

This clonotype was recorded at least ten times. The genes are TRBV5-1 and TRBJ2-3; TRBD2 agrees at 7 bases. The CDR3 is 14 amino acids. The V gene's germline CDR1 is SGHRS and CDR2 YFSETQ. V shed 2 bases, J shed 6 bases, and the junction held 6 bases outside the gene matches. The CDR3 loop is CASSFGLERDTQYF. The CDR3 DNA reads as TGCGCCAGCAGCTTCGGACTAGAACGTGATACGCAGTATTTT.

This clonotype was recorded a few times. The rearrangement uses TRBV7-2 and TRBJ1-5; unclear D gene. Germline values: CDR1 SGHTA, CDR2 FQGNSA. The V and J ends lost 3 bases and 1 base respectively, with 7 bases between them. This CDR3 is built from 14 residues. The CDR3 region is CASSFFDSNQPQHF. The CDR3 nucleotides read TGTGCCAGCAGCTTCTTTGACAGCAATCAGCCCCAGCATTTT. Supplemented by reference TRBV7-2 and TRBJ1-5, the full variable domain reads GAGVSQSPSNKVTEKGKDVELRCDPISGHTALYWYRQSLGQGLEFLIYFQGNSAPDKSGLPSDRFSAERTGGSVSTLTIQRTQQEDSAVYLCASSFFDSNQPQHFGDGTRLSIL.

This clonotype appeared many times. The J gene is TRBJ2-3, the V gene TRBV7-6, with TRBD2 matching 14 bases. Losses at the gene ends were 5 bases for V and 3 bases for J; bases not matched to a gene: 10. The CDR3 is made up of 18 amino acids. The germline CDR1 and CDR2 sequences are SGHVS and FNYEAQ. In nucleotides, the CDR3 is TGTGCCAGCAGCAAGCGACTAGCGGGAGGGCCGGGTACAGATACGCAGTATTTT. Amino acid sequence: CASSKRLAGGPGTDTQYF.

The V and J genes are TRBV21-1 and TRBJ2-6; TRBD2 reflects the table's D call only, with no check against the DNA. TRBV21-1 is labeled a pseudogene. The CDR3 is made up of 18 amino acids. In nucleotides, the CDR3 is TGTGCCAGCAGCAAAGCATACCTGCTAGCGGGAGTGGCCAACGTCCTGACTTTC. Its translation: CASSKAYLLAGVANVLTF.

In its sample, this clonotype was seen many times. V gene TRBV3-1 combines with J gene TRBJ2-3, with 8 bases that match TRBD2. After removal of 6 bases from V and 1 base from J, the junction contained 3 bases not matched to a gene. This CDR3 contains 14 residues. CDR1 and CDR2 from the germline V gene are LGHDT and YNNKEL (reference sequence). CDR3 protein: CASSRGGGTDTQYF. The CDR3 DNA reads as TGTGCCAGCAGTCGGGGGGGGGGCACAGATACGCAGTATTTT.

The genes are TRBV5-5 and TRBJ2-7, with D tentatively TRBD1 (6 bases). The V end was cut by 4 bases, the J end by 1 base, with 15 bases between. Germline CDR1 reads SGHKS; CDR2 reads YYEKEE (reference sequence). This CDR3 has 15 residues. This CDR3 is CASSPGLGGSYEQYF. In DNA form, the CDR3 reads TGTGCCAGCAGCCCCGGGCTAGGGGGTTCCTACGAGCAGTACTTC.

This clonotype appeared many times. The rearrangement links TRBV7-9 to TRBJ2-7; D ambiguous. Germline CDR1 reads SEHNR; CDR2 reads FQNEAQ (reference sequence). CDR3 length: 13 amino acids. Trimming removed 4 bases from V and 2 bases from J, with 9 bases in between. The CDR3 DNA is TGTGCCAGCAGCTCTATTAACGCCTACGAGCAGTACTTC. The encoded protein is CASSSINAYEQYF.

This clonotype occurred many times. The chain joins TRBV25-1 to TRBJ2-7, with D tentatively TRBD1 (5 bases). Between the trimmed V and J ends, which lost 5 bases and 2 bases, there was a span of 10 bases. Germline V gene lookup returns CDR1 MGHDK and CDR2 SYGVNS. The CDR3 spans 13 residues. This CDR3 reads CASSRGRAYEQYF. The CDR3 nucleotides read TGTGCCAGCAGTAGGGGCAGGGCCTACGAGCAGTACTTC.

V is TRBV7-3 and J is TRBJ1-4; D unresolved. The germline V and J ends were trimmed by 2 bases and 5 bases, with 12 bases remaining between them. Per the germline V gene, CDR1 is SGHTA and CDR2 is FQGTGA. The CDR3 length is 15 residues. The CDR3 sequence is CASSLQGPPNEKLFF. DNA of the CDR3: TGTGCCAGCAGCTTACAAGGCCCCCCAAATGAAAAACTGTTTTTT.

This chain links TRBV28 with TRBJ2-5, with D perhaps TRBD2 (5 bases). Trimming took 4 bases from V and 2 from J, leaving 14 bases between them. The CDR3 is made up of 15 amino acids. Germline CDR1 and CDR2: MDHEN and SYDVKM. The CDR3 spells CASSSPSPGQETQYF. CDR3 DNA sequence: TGTGCCAGCAGTTCCCCCTCCCCGGGACAAGAGACCCAGTACTTC.

This clonotype has more than one count but fewer than ten. The chain combines TRBV5-1 with TRBJ2-2, with TRBD1 matching 8 bases. There are 17 residues in the CDR3. V was clipped by 1 base and J by 5 bases; unmatched bases: 10. CDR1 and CDR2 from the germline V gene are SGHRS and YFSETQ. CDR3 in DNA: TGCGCCAGCAGCTTGCGCTCCAGGGGGCAAGGGACCGGGGAGCTGTTTTTT. Amino acid sequence: CASSLRSRGQGTGELFF.

This clonotype was counted a few times. This chain uses TRBV3-1 with TRBJ2-5, with 12 bases aligning to TRBD2. Per germline, CDR1 LGHDT and CDR2 YNNKEL (reference sequence). J was trimmed by 4 bases and V by 4 bases; bases with no gene match: 7. The CDR3 is made up of 16 amino acids. For the CDR3, the DNA is TGTGCCAGCAGCCCTCGACTAGCGGGAGTTGGAGAGACCCAGTACTTC. This sequence encodes CASSPRLAGVGETQYF.

In its sample, this clonotype was seen a few times. The V gene is TRBV7-2, the J gene TRBJ1-5, with TRBD1 as a possible D gene (5 bases). Germline CDR1 is SGHTA and CDR2 is FQGNSA. The V gene lost 5 bases and the J gene lost 3 bases, with 20 bases spanning the gap. This CDR3 is built from 17 residues. Here the CDR3 reads CASSRGVAGILNQPQHF. DNA of the CDR3: TGTGCCAGCAGCCGAGGGGTCGCGGGTATACTCAATCAGCCCCAGCATTTT.

This clonotype was seen more than once but under ten times. The chain has TRBV28 and TRBJ1-5; TRBD1 might be the D (5 bases). The CDR3 contains 16 residues. The germline V gene has CDR1 MDHEN and CDR2 SYDVKM. V was trimmed by 6 bases and J by 0 bases, leaving 15 bases between them. CDR3 DNA: TGTGCCAGCAGGCCCCCAGGGAAGAATAGCAATCAGCCCCAGCATTTT. Translation: CASRPPGKNSNQPQHF. Complete variable domain (other parts from reference TRBV28 and TRBJ1-5): DVKVTQSSRYLVKRTGEKVFLECVQDMDHENMFWYRQDPGLGLRLIYFSYDVKMKEKGDIPEGYSVSREKKERFSLILESASTNQTSMYLCASRPPGKNSNQPQHFGDGTRLSIL.

At least ten counts were recorded for this clonotype. This chain connects TRBV12-3 or TRBV12-4 to TRBJ2-1; 11 nucleotides match TRBD2. J lost 14 bases, V lost 6 bases, and 9 bases had no gene match. The CDR3 contains 13 residues. The CDR3 sequence is CASRARTSGLEFF. The CDR3 nucleotides read TGTGCCAGCAGGGCGAGGACTAGCGGGTTGGAGTTCTTC.

This chain joins TRBV13 and TRBJ1-5; a weak D match, TRBD1 (5 bases). The CDR3 loop spans 15 amino acids. Trimming pared 0 bases from V and 3 bases from J, leaving 9 bases between. Germline-derived CDR1 and CDR2 are PRHDT and FYEKMQ (reference sequence). Here the CDR3 DNA reads TGTGCCAGCAGCTTAGGCCTGGGGCCCAATCAGCCCCAGCATTTT. It translates to CASSLGLGPNQPQHF.

For this clonotype: A much larger clone sits a single nucleotide away, making a read error possible. This chain connects TRBV12-3 or TRBV12-4 to TRBJ1-5, with D unclear. V lost 6 bases and J 7 bases, leaving 13 bases between the germline ends. The CDR3 has 13 residues. This chain's CDR3 is CASRFSVSQPQHF. The CDR3 DNA reads as TGTGCCAGCAGATTTAGTGTTAGCCAGCCCCAGCATTTT.

This clonotype was detected a few times. The chain links TRBV25-1 to TRBJ2-1; D possibly corresponds to TRBD1 (5 bases). CDR1 is MGHDK and CDR2 is SYGVNS in the germline V gene. The CDR3 loop spans 15 amino acids. V gave up 2 bases and J gave up 2 bases, with 10 bases separating them. The CDR3, as DNA: TGTGCCAGCAGTGAAGGGCAGGGAACCTACAATGAGCAGTTCTTC. This codes for CASSEGQGTYNEQFF.

The chain combines TRBV19 with TRBJ2-1; possible D gene TRBD1, 5 bases. Between the trimmed V and J ends, which lost 10 bases and 0 bases, there was a span of 19 bases. The CDR3 sequence is 16 residues long. Germline-derived CDR1 and CDR2 are LNHDA and SQIVND (reference sequence). CDR3 sequence reads: CATSGPGASSYNEQFF. CDR3 nucleotides: TGTGCCACCTCAGGTCCTGGGGCGAGCTCCTACAATGAGCAGTTCTTC.

The chain uses TRBV15 and TRBJ2-4, with TRBD1 identical over 8 bases. V was clipped by 4 bases and J by 5 bases; unmatched bases: 7. Germline CDR1 is LNHNV and CDR2 is YYDKDF (reference sequence). The CDR3 is 15 residues long. The CDR3 protein is CATSIPGGGENIQYF. DNA of the CDR3: TGTGCCACCAGCATACCAGGGGGCGGTGAAAACATTCAGTACTTC. The entire variable domain, with the rest obtained from reference TRBV15 and TRBJ2-4, is as follows: DAMVIQNPRYQVTQFGKPVTLSCSQTLNHNVMYWYQQKSSQAPKLLFHYYDKDFNNEADTPDNFQSRRPNTSFCFLDIRSPGLGDTAMYLCATSIPGGGENIQYFGAGTRLSVL.

The table lists this clonotype with many counts. The J gene is TRBJ1-4, the V gene TRBV25-1; 7 bases align to TRBD1. The CDR3 spans 15 residues. V gave up 4 bases and J gave up 6 bases; unmatched junction bases: 8. The germline gives CDR1 MGHDK, CDR2 SYGVNS. The CDR3 here is CASSGYRGNDEKLFF. In nucleotides, the CDR3 is TGTGCCAGCAGTGGGTACAGGGGAAACGATGAAAAACTGTTTTTT.

This clonotype has just a few counts. This chain uses TRBV11-2 with TRBJ2-3; TRBD2 agrees at 7 bases. The CDR3 totals 18 residues. The germline V gene has CDR1 SGHAT and CDR2 FQNNGV. Germline trimming cut 5 bases from V and 2 bases from J; bases unmatched to any gene: 16. Here the CDR3 DNA reads TGTGCCAGCAGCACAATTTTTACGGGGGGACTATTCACAGATACGCAGTATTTT. This codes for CASSTIFTGGLFTDTQYF.

In its sample, this clonotype was seen many times. V is TRBV4-1 and J is TRBJ1-2, with D possibly TRBD1 on 5 matching bases. Germline values: CDR1 MGHRA, CDR2 YSYEKL. Trimming stripped 0 bases from V and 7 bases from J, with 18 bases between. The CDR3 covers 16 residues. In DNA, the CDR3 is TGCGCCAGCAGCCAAGATAGGCCCCCGGGGGAAATTGGCTACACCTTC. It translates to CASSQDRPPGEIGYTF.